A selection of T cell receptor beta chains follows, all from one sample in a study of control samples from healthy donors and cancer patients. Sequencing was performed with immunoSEQ multiplex PCR; in TCRdb, only in-frame clones are kept and a portion is missing. In the table there are fewer than 500,000 clones, over 75% of which are singletons. Sequenced material: PBMCs. The receptors stem from a man between 35 and 55 years old with head and neck cancer. The CDR3 runs from the conserved cysteine through the conserved F or W. D genes are given only for firm matches. Expanded clones are given a class, and other clones once, few, many or no size at all.

V,size,D,J,CDR3,DNA
TRBV6-5,once,NA,TRBJ2-7,CASSIDRSEQYF,TGTGCCAGCAGCATAGACAGGAGCGAGCAGTACTTC
TRBV4-3,NA,TRBD1,TRBJ1-2,CASSQARTGAYGYTF,TGCGCCAGCAGCCAAGCTAGGACAGGAGCGTATGGCTACACCTTC
TRBV7-9,NA,TRBD2,TRBJ2-3,CASSLGASGRDTQYF,TGTGCCAGCAGCTTAGGGGCTAGCGGGAGAGATACGCAGTATTTT
TRBV28,NA,TRBD1,TRBJ2-1,CASSRQGMGNEQFF,TGTGCCAGCAGTCGACAGGGGATGGGGAATGAGCAGTTCTTC
TRBV27,NA,NA,TRBJ2-1,CASSWERAYNEQFF,TGTGCCAGCAGCTGGGAGAGGGCCTACAATGAGCAGTTCTTC
TRBV10-1,NA,TRBD1,TRBJ2-3,CASRPGTGTDTQYF,TGCGCCAGCAGACCCGGGACAGGCACAGATACGCAGTATTTT
TRBV27,NA,TRBD2,TRBJ2-2,CASSVLLAGVNTGELFF,TGTGCCAGCAGTGTCCTACTAGCGGGGGTTAACACCGGGGAGCTGTTTTTT
TRBV19,NA,NA,TRBJ1-5,CAADGPLSNQPQHF,TGTGCCGCTGACGGGCCGCTTAGCAATCAGCCCCAGCATTTT
TRBV13,NA,TRBD1,TRBJ1-1,CASSPTLTGDTEAFF,TGTGCCAGCAGCCCTACATTAACAGGGGACACTGAAGCTTTCTTT
TRBV19,once,NA,TRBJ1-5,CASSTRQAGDQPQHF,TGTGCCAGTAGTACCCGACAGGCTGGGGATCAGCCCCAGCATTTT
TRBV19,NA,NA,TRBJ2-7,CASSIVAQSGGGWMPEQYF,TGTGCCAGTAGTATAGTGGCCCAGAGTGGCGGGGGCTGGATGCCTGAGCAGTACTTC
TRBV7-2,NA,NA,TRBJ2-7,CASSLRRSYEQYF,TGTGCCAGCAGCTTAAGACGGAGCTACGAGCAGTACTTC
TRBV5-1,once,TRBD1,TRBJ2-7,CASSPGTGSSYEQYF,TGCGCCAGCAGTCCCGGGACAGGGAGCTCCTACGAGCAGTACTTC
TRBV5-1,NA,NA,TRBJ1-5,CASSLSGEANQPQHF,TGCGCCAGCAGCTTGAGTGGGGAGGCCAATCAGCCCCAGCATTTT
TRBV18,NA,TRBD1,TRBJ1-6,CASSPGQGNHSPLHF,TGTGCCAGCTCACCCGGACAGGGGAATCATTCACCCCTCCACTTT
TRBV19,NA,NA,TRBJ1-5,CASSIVGVYSNQPQHF,TGTGCCAGTAGTATAGTAGGGGTGTATAGCAATCAGCCCCAGCATTTT
TRBV29-1,NA,NA,TRBJ2-7,CSVQFRASYEQYF,TGCAGCGTTCAGTTCAGGGCCTCCTACGAGCAGTACTTC
TRBV7-8,NA,NA,TRBJ1-3,CASSPGRTPALSGNTIYF,TGTGCCAGCAGCCCCGGAAGGACGCCTGCTTTGTCTGGAAACACCATATATTTT
TRBV12-3/TRBV12-4,NA,NA,TRBJ1-5,CASSLISYQPQHF,TGTGCCAGCAGTTTAATCAGTTATCAGCCCCAGCATTTT
TRBV6-2/TRBV6-3,NA,TRBD1,TRBJ2-5,CASSYSRQGEGTQYF,TGTGCCAGCAGTTACTCGCGACAGGGCGAGGGGACCCAGTACTTC
TRBV6-5,NA,NA,TRBJ1-1,CASSPIVVNTEAFF,TGTGCCAGCAGTCCCATTGTGGTGAACACTGAAGCTTTCTTT
TRBV27,NA,NA,TRBJ2-3,CASAIKSPGDPFWGDTQYF,TGTGCCAGCGCTATTAAATCCCCCGGGGACCCTTTTTGGGGCGATACGCAGTATTTT
TRBV29-1,many,NA,TRBJ2-7,CSVEGGRGYEQYF,TGCAGCGTTGAAGGGGGACGTGGCTACGAGCAGTACTTC
TRBV2,NA,TRBD2,TRBJ2-1,CASRGLAGVGYEQFF,TGTGCCAGCAGGGGACTAGCGGGAGTGGGCTATGAGCAGTTCTTC
TRBV19,NA,TRBD2,TRBJ2-3,CASSIGAGGLDTQYF,TGTGCCAGTAGTATCGGGGCGGGAGGGCTAGATACGCAGTATTTT
TRBV7-2,NA,TRBD1,TRBJ1-6,CASSFRTGEGSPLHF,TGTGCCAGCAGCTTCCGGACAGGGGAGGGATCACCCCTCCACTTT
TRBV5-6,NA,NA,TRBJ1-2,CASSFPSGPYGYTF,TGTGCCAGCAGCTTCCCGAGTGGCCCTTATGGCTACACCTTC
TRBV7-3,NA,NA,TRBJ2-5,CASSLNGGETQYF,TGTGCCAGCAGCTTAAACGGGGGAGAGACCCAGTACTTC
TRBV2,once,TRBD1,TRBJ2-3,CASSSRQGSADTQYF,TGTGCCAGCAGTTCTAGACAGGGGAGCGCAGATACGCAGTATTTT